The rows below give T cell receptor beta chains drawn from one sample of a study of cytomegalovirus exposure and HLA in healthy donors. The data were produced by immunoSEQ multiplex PCR, yet TCRdb's version contains in-frame clones alone and is incomplete. The sample records some 120,000 clones, around 70% being singletons. Sequences were obtained from PBMCs. The receptors were sampled from a man aged 25 to 45 in good health and CMV-seronegative. CDR3s include the opening cysteine and the closing phenylalanine or tryptophan. The D gene is left open where the match is weak.

v_call: TRBV18
d_call: -
j_call: TRBJ2-5
cdr3_aa: CASSPPGQQETQYF

v_call: TRBV4-2
d_call: -
j_call: TRBJ2-7
cdr3_aa: CASSQDRQLGTYEQYF

v_call: TRBV15
d_call: TRBD1
j_call: TRBJ1-5
cdr3_aa: CATRDPGTDNQPQHF

v_call: TRBV30
d_call: -
j_call: TRBJ1-1
cdr3_aa: CAWSVIRGNTEAFF

v_call: TRBV5-4
d_call: -
j_call: TRBJ2-7
cdr3_aa: CASSPKGGADGEQYF

v_call: TRBV7-2
d_call: TRBD1
j_call: TRBJ1-4
cdr3_aa: CASSLRDSGTATF

v_call: TRBV28
d_call: -
j_call: TRBJ1-4
cdr3_aa: CASSALTGGNEKLFF

v_call: TRBV2
d_call: -
j_call: TRBJ1-5
cdr3_aa: CASSVSVDQPQHF

v_call: TRBV9
d_call: TRBD2
j_call: TRBJ2-7
cdr3_aa: CASSVAAGGHYEQYF

v_call: TRBV10-3
d_call: TRBD2
j_call: TRBJ2-3
cdr3_aa: CAISLAGITDTQYF

v_call: TRBV4-1
d_call: TRBD2
j_call: TRBJ2-3
cdr3_aa: CASSQVFLAAPAIQYF

v_call: TRBV7-9
d_call: -
j_call: TRBJ1-1
cdr3_aa: CASSLARLIEGRTEAFF

v_call: TRBV18
d_call: TRBD1
j_call: TRBJ2-1
cdr3_aa: CASSPGTGGLQFF

v_call: TRBV28
d_call: TRBD1
j_call: TRBJ1-2
cdr3_aa: CASSSRPGTGGNYGYTF

v_call: TRBV5-6
d_call: TRBD1
j_call: TRBJ2-2
cdr3_aa: CASSLAGTGRTGELFF

v_call: TRBV5-1
d_call: -
j_call: TRBJ1-4
cdr3_aa: CASSLGGAGDEKLFF

v_call: TRBV7-8
d_call: TRBD2
j_call: TRBJ2-1
cdr3_aa: CASSLGLAGGSSYNEQFF

v_call: TRBV6-6
d_call: -
j_call: TRBJ1-5
cdr3_aa: CASDRKMDQPQHF

v_call: TRBV4-3
d_call: TRBD1
j_call: TRBJ2-2
cdr3_aa: CASSQDRYTGELFF

v_call: TRBV7-9
d_call: -
j_call: TRBJ2-1
cdr3_aa: CASSVTGYNEQFF

v_call: TRBV30
d_call: -
j_call: TRBJ1-1
cdr3_aa: CAWSVQRLGGNTEAFF

v_call: TRBV7-2
d_call: TRBD2
j_call: TRBJ2-5
cdr3_aa: CASTRGGLAEQETQYF

v_call: TRBV11-3
d_call: TRBD2
j_call: TRBJ2-1
cdr3_aa: CASSTSGTSGGQQFF

v_call: TRBV10-2
d_call: TRBD1
j_call: TRBJ1-1
cdr3_aa: CAIPGQGAHTEAFF

v_call: TRBV5-1
d_call: -
j_call: TRBJ2-7
cdr3_aa: CASSSLQGDEQYF

v_call: TRBV30
d_call: -
j_call: TRBJ1-2
cdr3_aa: CAYLSGSYTF

v_call: TRBV29-1
d_call: -
j_call: TRBJ1-1
cdr3_aa: CSVSRMNTEAFF

v_call: TRBV2
d_call: -
j_call: TRBJ1-1
cdr3_aa: CARQVPNTEAFF

v_call: TRBV19
d_call: TRBD1
j_call: TRBJ1-5
cdr3_aa: CASSLTGTSLEPQHF

v_call: TRBV25-1
d_call: TRBD1
j_call: TRBJ1-1
cdr3_aa: CASSELLGQGAFF

v_call: TRBV25-1
d_call: TRBD1
j_call: TRBJ1-2
cdr3_aa: CASRDRGSGYTF

v_call: TRBV5-1
d_call: TRBD2
j_call: TRBJ2-1
cdr3_aa: CASSLQAGGPPFF

v_call: TRBV19
d_call: TRBD1
j_call: TRBJ1-5
cdr3_aa: CASSWDRVSNQPQHF

v_call: TRBV28
d_call: -
j_call: TRBJ2-6
cdr3_aa: CASSYRVGANVLTF

v_call: TRBV19
d_call: -
j_call: TRBJ2-6
cdr3_aa: CASSIPGANVLTF

v_call: TRBV7-3
d_call: TRBD1
j_call: TRBJ1-3
cdr3_aa: CASSLNPGGGNTIYF

v_call: TRBV5-1
d_call: -
j_call: TRBJ2-1
cdr3_aa: CASSIGAAALNEQFF

v_call: TRBV28
d_call: -
j_call: TRBJ1-5
cdr3_aa: CASSLQGRNQPQHF

v_call: TRBV13
d_call: -
j_call: TRBJ2-7
cdr3_aa: CASSLRGRSAYEQYF

v_call: TRBV19
d_call: -
j_call: TRBJ2-3
cdr3_aa: CASTSPQGPDTQYF

v_call: TRBV6-5
d_call: -
j_call: TRBJ2-2
cdr3_aa: CASRTGGLDTGELFF

v_call: TRBV6-6
d_call: TRBD2
j_call: TRBJ2-5
cdr3_aa: CASSSGTSGFQETQYF

v_call: TRBV4-2
d_call: -
j_call: TRBJ2-7
cdr3_aa: CASSQEGLYEQYF

v_call: TRBV28
d_call: TRBD2
j_call: TRBJ2-3
cdr3_aa: CASSSPSGGLDTQYF